These 14 T cell receptor beta chains originate from one sample sequenced in a study of OX40 agonist ivuxolimab in advanced cancers. Only in-frame clones appear in the TCRdb table, and some are missing; sequencing was by immunoSEQ multiplex PCR. The sample has roughly 66,000 clones; roughly four fifths are singletons. The sequencing here drew on CD4+ or CD8+ T cells sorted from blood, taken in a trial of the OX40 agonist ivuxolimab. Receptors were obtained from an adult with an advanced solid tumor such as melanoma, head and neck, liver or kidney cancer.

The chain links TRBV2 to TRBJ2-1; a possible D gene is TRBD1 (5 bases). The V and J ends lost 5 bases and 7 bases respectively, with 18 bases between them. The length of the CDR3 is 15 residues. Germline V gives CDR1 SNHLY, CDR2 FYNNEI. The CDR3 sequence: CASSQTAGGRNEQFF. The CDR3 DNA reads TGTGCCAGCAGTCAGACAGCAGGCGGAAGAAATGAGCAGTTCTTC. Variable domain in full (rest from reference TRBV2 and TRBJ2-1): EPEVTQTPSHQVTQMGQEVILRCVPISNHLYFYWYRQILGQKVEFLVSFYNNEISEKSEIFDDQFSVERPDGSNFTLKIRSTKLEDSAMYFCASSQTAGGRNEQFFGPGTRLTVL.

The chain recombines TRBV7-3 with TRBJ2-1; D is ambiguous. This CDR3 region has 15 residues. Germline CDR1 reads SGHTA; CDR2 reads FQGTGA. V gave up 1 base and J gave up 7 bases, with 14 bases separating them. The CDR3 bases are TGTGCCAGCAGCTTAAACCCCGACCCCGGGAATGAGCAGTTCTTC. Protein product: CASSLNPDPGNEQFF.

The chain couples TRBV7-2 to TRBJ1-5; D uncertain. V lost 1 base and J lost 0, with 4 bases in between. CDR1 and CDR2 (germline): SGHTA, FQGNSA. This CDR3 is built from 14 residues. CDR3 loop: CASSLELSNQPQHF. CDR3 in DNA: TGTGCCAGCAGCTTAGAGCTTAGCAATCAGCCCCAGCATTTT.

This rearrangement joins TRBV10-1 to TRBJ2-1; the D gene is possibly TRBD2 (5 bases). CDR3 length equals 14 residues. CDR1 and CDR2 (germline): WNHNN, SYGVQD (reference sequence). The V gene lost 2 bases and the J gene lost 10 bases, with 15 bases spanning the gap. CDR3 nucleotides: TGCGCCAGCAGTGAGACGGGTAGCAGGAGGGAGCAGTTCTTC. Translated: CASSETGSRREQFF.

Written as DNA, the CDR3 is TGTGCCAGTAGTATAGTAGCGGGGACTAGCGGGATCTCCGATACGCAGTATTTT. Translation gives CASSIVAGTSGISDTQYF. The chain carries TRBV19 and TRBJ2-3; the match to TRBD2 covers 13 bases. The junction had 10 bases not matched to a gene; V was cut back by 1 base and J by 6 bases. Germline CDR1 is LNHDA and CDR2 is SQIVND (reference sequence). The CDR3 is 18 amino acids. Supplemented by reference TRBV19 and TRBJ2-3, the full variable domain reads DGGITQSPKYLFRKEGQNVTLSCEQNLNHDAMYWYRQDPGQGLRLIYYSQIVNDFQKGDIAEGYSVSREKKESFPLTVTSAQKNPTAFYLCASSIVAGTSGISDTQYFGPGTRLTVL.

The CDR3: CATSRDGTSGNTIYF. Written as DNA, the CDR3 is TGTGCCACCAGCAGAGACGGCACCTCTGGAAACACCATATATTTT. The chain uses TRBV15 and TRBJ1-3; D is undetermined. The CDR3 is 15 amino acids. The germline V gene encodes CDR1 LNHNV and CDR2 YYDKDF (reference sequence). Trimming removed 0 bases from V and 0 bases from J, with 6 bases in between.

The chain uses TRBV27 and TRBJ1-3; tentative D call: TRBD1 (5 bases). The CDR3 sequence is 15 residues long. With 2 bases removed from V and 2 bases from J, the gap between germline ends came to 10 bases. The germline gives CDR1 MNHEY, CDR2 SMNVEV (reference sequence). CDR3 sequence (DNA): TGTGCCAGCAGTTTACGAGACAGACCTGGAAACACCATATATTTT. Translating gives CASSLRDRPGNTIYF.

V usage is TRBV19 and J usage is TRBJ2-1; 9 bases match TRBD2. Looked up from germline, CDR1 is LNHDA and CDR2 is SQIVND (reference sequence). After removal of 7 bases from V and 8 bases from J, the junction contained 9 bases not matched to a gene. The CDR3 contains 14 residues. The CDR3 nucleotides read TGTGCCAGTAAAAGCCTAGCGGGATTCGATGAGCAGTTCTTC. Protein: CASKSLAGFDEQFF.

This clone was seen a handful of times. J is TRBJ1-5 and V is TRBV30; no clear D. Germline V lookup: CDR1 GTSNPN, CDR2 SVGIG (reference sequence). The CDR3 is 12 residues long. Trimming removed 2 bases at V and 4 bases at J, with 6 bases between. The DNA of the CDR3 is TGTGCCTGGAGTAATGCTAATCAGCCCCAGCATTTT. Translated: CAWSNANQPQHF.

This chain connects TRBV15 to TRBJ2-5, with D maybe TRBD1 (8 bases). The CDR3 extends over 14 amino acids. With 5 bases removed from V and 5 bases from J, the gap between germline ends came to 15 bases. Germline-derived CDR1 and CDR2 are LNHNV and YYDKDF (reference sequence). The DNA for the CDR3 is TGTGCCACCAGCGGAGGGGGGGACAGGGAGACCCAGTACTTC. This codes for CATSGGGDRETQYF.

The rearrangement links TRBV19 to TRBJ2-7; D is possibly TRBD2 (5 bases). The CDR3 has 16 residues. V lost 6 bases and J 0 bases, leaving 18 bases between the germline ends. From germline, CDR1 is LNHDA and CDR2 SQIVND (reference sequence). The CDR3 protein is CASSRREGSGSYEQYF. For the CDR3, the DNA is TGTGCCAGTAGCCGACGGGAAGGGAGTGGCTCCTACGAGCAGTACTTC.

The genes are TRBV6-5 and TRBJ1-1, with D possibly matching TRBD1 (5 bases). V lost 10 bases and J 7 bases, leaving 19 bases between the germline ends. The CDR3 consists of 13 residues. Germline V gives CDR1 MNHEY, CDR2 SVGAGI. CDR3 in DNA: TGTGCCACGACACACCTCCGGGACGGTGAAGCTTTCTTT. Amino acids: CATTHLRDGEAFF.

The rearrangement joins TRBV14 to TRBJ2-7; possibly TRBD1 for D (7 bases). The V gene's germline CDR1 is SGHDN and CDR2 FVKESK. V gave up 9 bases and J gave up 2 bases, with 14 bases separating them. The CDR3 has 13 residues. CDR3 protein: CASRGDSAYEQYF. The CDR3 bases are TGTGCCAGTAGGGGGGACAGTGCCTACGAGCAGTACTTC.

The genes are TRBV10-1 and TRBJ2-7; D remains ambiguous. Germline CDR1 WNHNN, CDR2 SYGVQD (reference sequence). The V end lost 8 bases, the J end lost 0 bases, and 8 bases lay between the germline ends. The CDR3 length is 12 residues. The CDR3: CASGRNSYEQYF. The DNA for the CDR3 is TGCGCCAGCGGACGGAACTCCTACGAGCAGTACTTC.